A single sample is the source of the 7 T cell receptor beta chains below, sequenced in a study of blood T cell repertoires in COVID-19. Sequencing was performed with immunoSEQ multiplex PCR; in TCRdb, only in-frame clones are kept and a portion is missing. Among about 330,000 clones listed, roughly 89% were seen once. The sample taken for sequencing was peripheral blood. The receptors derive from a man younger than 45 with COVID-19, enrolled during active disease.

The chain has TRBV29-1 and TRBJ2-1; tentative D call: TRBD2 (6 bases). CDR1 and CDR2 (germline): SQVTM, ANQGSEA. The CDR3 is 13 amino acids. V was clipped by 7 bases and J by 3 bases, with 13 bases between them. The DNA of the CDR3 is TGCAGCGCCGAATGGGGGGTCTACAATGAGCAGTTCTTC. It codes for CSAEWGVYNEQFF.

The chain recombines TRBV18 with TRBJ1-2; TRBD1 is a possible D gene (6 bases). V lost 5 bases and J lost 8, with 15 bases in between. Looked up from germline, CDR1 is KGHSH and CDR2 is LQKENI. The CDR3 has 13 amino acids. The chain's CDR3 is CASSDTGLSGYTF. In DNA, the CDR3 is TGTGCCAGCTCAGACACAGGGTTGTCAGGCTACACCTTC.

The chain employs TRBV5-1 and TRBJ2-2; D is possibly TRBD1 (6 bases). The germline V gene encodes CDR1 SGHRS and CDR2 YFSETQ. This CDR3 region has 16 residues. V dropped 7 bases and J dropped 1 base, with 17 bases sitting between them. CDR3 loop: CASGEVSGENTGELFF. The CDR3 nucleotides read TGCGCCAGCGGCGAGGTCTCAGGGGAGAACACCGGGGAGCTGTTTTTT.

The rearrangement joins TRBV5-1 to TRBJ1-6, with 7 bases matching TRBD1. CDR3 length: 15 residues. V lost 4 bases to trimming and J lost 3 bases; unmatched junction nucleotides: 4. Germline assignment: CDR1 SGHRS and CDR2 YFSETQ. CDR3 sequence: CASSTGTDYNSPLHF. In DNA form, the CDR3 reads TGCGCCAGCAGCACCGGGACAGACTATAATTCACCCCTCCACTTT.

The chain couples TRBV4-3 to TRBJ2-2, with a weak D call TRBD2 (6 bases). V gave up 0 bases and J gave up 4 bases, with 9 bases separating them. Looked up from germline, CDR1 is LGHNA and CDR2 is YSLEER. The CDR3 length is 15 residues. Here the CDR3 DNA reads TGCGCCAGCAGCCAAGAGGGCGGGATCACCGGGGAGCTGTTTTTT. Encoded protein: CASSQEGGITGELFF.

V gene TRBV7-2 combines with J gene TRBJ2-7; D is possibly TRBD1 (6 bases). The length of the CDR3 is 13 residues. Trimming pared 6 bases from V and 1 base from J, leaving 10 bases between. The V gene's germline CDR1 is SGHTA and CDR2 FQGNSA. The CDR3 reads CASRDSYSYEQYF. CDR3 bases: TGTGCCAGCAGGGACAGTTATTCCTACGAGCAGTACTTC.

A single count supports this clone. This rearrangement joins TRBV5-1 to TRBJ2-5; D not certain. With 2 bases removed from V and 5 bases from J, the gap between germline ends came to 16 bases. The CDR3 has 15 amino acids. Looked up from germline, CDR1 is SGHRS and CDR2 is YFSETQ. CDR3 sequence (DNA): TGCGCCAGCAGCTTAATGAGCGTGGGTAGGGAGACCCAGTACTTC. Amino acid sequence: CASSLMSVGRETQYF.